This passage covers 4 T cell receptor beta chains from one sample sequenced in a study of cytomegalovirus exposure and HLA in healthy donors. The PCR had 60 Vbeta and 13 Jbeta primers. Produced via immunoSEQ multiplex PCR; TCRdb's table is partial and in-frame only. This table has about 220,000 clones, over 80% appearing once. The sample consisted of PBMCs. The receptors stem from a boy between 2 and 10 years old in good health and CMV-seronegative.

This rearrangement joins TRBV9 to TRBJ2-3; D uncertain. V lost 0 bases and J 5 bases, leaving 4 bases between the germline ends. The CDR3 has 12 residues. Germline values: CDR1 SGDLS, CDR2 YYNGEE. DNA of the CDR3: TGTGCCAGCAGCGTAGGACTAGATACGCAGTATTTT. Translation: CASSVGLDTQYF. Complete variable domain (other parts from reference TRBV9 and TRBJ2-3): DSGVTQTPKHLITATGQRVTLRCSPRSGDLSVYWYQQSLDQGLQFLIQYYNGEERAKGNILERFSAQQFPDLHSELNLSSLELGDSALYFCASSVGLDTQYFGPGTRLTVL.

With respect to this clone: At one end, the junction sequence differs from germline, possibly due to a read error. V usage is TRBV7-9 and J usage is TRBJ2-1; the match to TRBD2 covers 7 bases. Germline values: CDR1 SEHNR, CDR2 FQNEAQ (reference sequence). The CDR3 loop spans 15 amino acids. CDR3 residues: CSSSRSGGGYNEQFF. The CDR3 region has the DNA TGTTCCAGCAGCCGCTCTGGCGGGGGCTACAATGAGCAGTTCTTC.

The chain links TRBV19 to TRBJ2-1, with D maybe TRBD2 (5 bases). The CDR3 runs to 14 residues. V gave up 6 bases and J gave up 7 bases, with 16 bases separating them. Per the germline V gene, CDR1 is LNHDA and CDR2 is SQIVND (reference sequence). The DNA of the CDR3 is TGTGCCAGTAGAAATGGGCCGCGGGCGAATGAGCAGTTCTTC. Protein sequence: CASRNGPRANEQFF.

V and J are TRBV6-1 and TRBJ1-2, with D unclear. Trimming took 2 bases from V and 8 from J, leaving 15 bases between them. Germline-derived CDR1 and CDR2 are MNHNS and SASEGT. This CDR3 spans 14 amino acids. The CDR3 nucleotides read TGTGCCAGCAGTGAAATTCTTGGAGGTATAGGCTACACCTTC. Protein product: CASSEILGGIGYTF.